The source of this T cell receptor beta chain is a study of shared clonotypes between healthy human individuals. A note on this clone: What it binds is not known.

Genomic DNA for unsorted samples, which was extracted with the QIAamp DNA Blood Mini kit, came from some 84 million PBMCs. Replicate PCRs run on unsorted PBMC used roughly 270 ng DNA, which was 30,000 to 35,000 T cell genomes. Unsorted PBMC DNA went through sequencing on ten immunoSEQ deep assay plates. The data were produced by immunoSEQ multiplex PCR, yet TCRdb's version contains in-frame clones alone and is incomplete. The table includes about 460,000 clones, approximately 80% detected once. Germline CDR1 SEHNR, CDR2 FQNEAQ (reference sequence). CDR3 size: 15 residues. Trimming cost V 5 bases and J 5 bases; bases outside gene matches: 7. General study results and limits: An expected dependence of interdonor clonotype sharing on sequencing depth was noted.

The TCR sequence derives from a woman between 35 and 50 years old in good health. Some clones in this sample may be carry-over from other donors' samples. The specimen sequenced was PBMCs. The chain employs TRBV7-9 and TRBJ2-2; 8 bases agree with TRBD1. CDR3 sequence reads: CASSPGQGLTGELFF. CDR3 DNA: TGTGCCAGCAGCCCTGGACAGGGCTTGACCGGGGAGCTGTTTTTT.